The 19 T cell receptor beta chains presented below share a single source sample, sequenced in a study of shared clonotypes between healthy human individuals. The method was immunoSEQ multiplex PCR; TCRdb's version includes in-frame clones alone and lacks a portion of them. The sample carries under 200,000 clones, 90% to 95% recorded once. Sequencing input: naive CD4+ T cells sorted from blood. Subset noted: CD45RA+ positively selected. The origin of the receptors is a woman aged 25 to 39 in good health.

The V call is TRBV18, the J call TRBJ1-5; a possible D gene is TRBD1 (5 bases). The CDR3 sequence is 16 residues long. V gave up 4 bases and J gave up 0 bases, with 13 bases separating them. Germline lookup yields CDR1 KGHSH and CDR2 LQKENI. CDR3 residues: CASSLYAGFSNQPQHF. The CDR3 coding sequence is TGTGCCAGCTCACTATACGCAGGGTTTAGCAATCAGCCCCAGCATTTT.

The chain recombines TRBV4-2 with TRBJ2-1; 9 bases line up with TRBD2. Germline V gene sequence: CDR1 LGHNA, CDR2 YNFKEQ. CDR3 length: 17 amino acids. V dropped 0 bases and J dropped 4; count of bases not matched to a gene: 7. The CDR3 DNA reads TGTGCCAGCAGCCAAGATCCGTGGACTAGCGAATACAATGAGCAGTTCTTC. It is translated as CASSQDPWTSEYNEQFF.

The chain links TRBV29-1 to TRBJ2-7, with D uncertain. V was trimmed by 3 bases and J by 2 bases, leaving 11 bases between them. CDR3 size: 13 residues. The germline gives CDR1 SQVTM, CDR2 ANQGSEA. The CDR3 is CSVDGAGPYEQYF. The CDR3 region has the DNA TGCAGCGTTGATGGAGCCGGCCCCTACGAGCAGTACTTC.

The chain is built from TRBV19 and TRBJ1-2; tentatively, D is TRBD1 (5 bases). V was shortened by 6 bases and J by 0 bases, with 14 bases between the two germline ends. The CDR3 length is 15 residues. CDR1 and CDR2 from the germline V gene are LNHDA and SQIVND (reference sequence). CDR3 region: CASRGPQLANYGYTF. Here the CDR3 DNA reads TGTGCCAGTAGGGGACCACAGTTAGCTAACTATGGCTACACCTTC.

The chain has TRBV5-6 and TRBJ1-4, with a weak D call TRBD1 (5 bases). V was trimmed by 4 bases and J by 8 bases, leaving 21 bases between them. The CDR3 runs 16 residues. Germline V gives CDR1 SGHDT, CDR2 YYEEEE. The chain's CDR3 is CASSKRLRGEGEKLFF. Here the CDR3 DNA reads TGTGCCAGCAGCAAACGCTTGCGGGGGGAGGGCGAAAAACTGTTTTTT.

The chain combines TRBV15 with TRBJ2-3, with a possible D match to TRBD1 (6 bases). With 7 bases removed from V and 0 bases from J, the gap between germline ends came to 11 bases. This CDR3 contains 14 residues. Germline V gene sequence: CDR1 LNHNV, CDR2 YYDKDF (reference sequence). CDR3 loop: CATKGGSSTDTQYF. CDR3 nucleotides: TGTGCCACCAAAGGGGGATCTAGCACAGATACGCAGTATTTT.

The chain is built from TRBV10-2 and TRBJ1-3, with D unclear. The CDR3 consists of 13 residues. Trimming removed 3 bases from V and 5 bases from J, with 8 bases in between. CDR1 and CDR2 (germline): WSHSY, SAAADI. CDR3 DNA sequence: TGCGCCAGCAGTGAACCCTTCCGAAACACCATATATTTT. Translating it yields CASSEPFRNTIYF.

V and J are TRBV28 and TRBJ2-7; 9 bases fit TRBD1. This CDR3 is 14 amino acids long. The J segment lost 6 bases and the V segment lost 5 bases, leaving 8 bases of the junction unmatched. In germline, CDR1 is MDHEN, CDR2 SYDVKM. CDR3 in amino acids: CASSRDRVQGEQYF. DNA of the CDR3: TGTGCCAGCAGTAGGGACAGGGTACAGGGCGAGCAGTACTTC.

This clone was observed once. The chain has TRBV28 and TRBJ1-1, with TRBD1 matching over 11 bases. V was pared by 10 bases and J by 5 bases, with 6 bases of the junction left unmatched. CDR1 MDHEN and CDR2 SYDVKM come from the germline V gene. This CDR3 has 13 amino acids. DNA for the CDR3: TGTGCCACCAGGACAGGGGGCCGGACTGAAGCTTTCTTT. This gives the protein CATRTGGRTEAFF.

The rearrangement uses TRBV2 and TRBJ1-3, with TRBD1 identical over 10 bases. The length of the CDR3 is 17 residues. CDR1 SNHLY and CDR2 FYNNEI come from the germline V gene. V lost 3 bases, J lost 2 bases, and 7 bases stayed unmatched. CDR3 in DNA: TGTGCCAGCAGTGAGGGACAGGGGCTTAGTCCTGGAAACACCATATATTTT. Amino acids: CASSEGQGLSPGNTIYF.

J is TRBJ2-5 and V is TRBV7-8; D is perhaps TRBD2 (6 bases). Gene TRBJ2-7 matches the end of the DNA better, so the J call may be wrong. This CDR3 is built from 16 residues. Germline V gives CDR1 SGHVS, CDR2 FQNEAQ. In DNA, the CDR3 is TGTGCCAGCAGCAGGACTCGGTCGGGACTGGGATACGAGCAGTACTTC. This sequence encodes CASSRTRSGLGYEQYF.

V gene TRBV25-1 combines with J gene TRBJ1-5; the match to TRBD1 covers 8 bases. The J segment lost 7 bases and the V segment lost 7 bases, leaving 12 bases of the junction unmatched. CDR1 and CDR2 from the germline V gene are MGHDK and SYGVNS. This CDR3 region has 15 residues. CDR3 loop: CASTDPTGVRQPQHF. CDR3 DNA sequence: TGTGCCAGCACTGACCCGACAGGGGTGCGACAGCCCCAGCATTTT.

The chain employs TRBV29-1 and TRBJ2-3; no clear D gene. Between the trimmed V and J ends, which lost 4 bases and 0 bases, there was a span of 8 bases. CDR3 length: 13 amino acids. Germline V CDR1 and CDR2: SQVTM, ANQGSEA. Here the CDR3 reads CSVGSTSTDTQYF. In DNA form, the CDR3 reads TGCAGCGTTGGCAGTACTAGCACAGATACGCAGTATTTT.

The chain has TRBV28 and TRBJ1-5, with D perhaps TRBD1 (5 bases). Germline CDR1 and CDR2: MDHEN and SYDVKM. Trimming took off 6 bases at V and 0 bases at J, with 18 bases between the two ends. The CDR3 contains 17 residues. The CDR3 loop is CASSYRQTPYSNQPQHF. The CDR3 bases are TGTGCCAGCAGCTATAGACAGACGCCATATAGCAATCAGCCCCAGCATTTT.

This rearrangement joins TRBV28 to TRBJ1-2; D possibly corresponds to TRBD1 (6 bases). Trimming shortened V by 6 bases and J by 2 bases, and 10 bases separated the two germline ends. CDR1 MDHEN and CDR2 SYDVKM come from the germline V gene. This CDR3 contains 13 residues. The CDR3 coding sequence is TGTGCCAGCAGGGGACAAGCAAACTATGGCTACACCTTC. This gives the protein CASRGQANYGYTF.

The V and J genes are TRBV15 and TRBJ2-1, with 9 bases identical to TRBD1. V lost 0 bases, J lost 9 bases, and 9 bases stayed unmatched. Germline V gives CDR1 LNHNV, CDR2 YYDKDF (reference sequence). The CDR3 has 16 amino acids. The CDR3 sequence is CATSRETGDRAGEQFF. The CDR3 DNA sequence: TGTGCCACCAGCAGAGAGACAGGGGACAGGGCAGGTGAGCAGTTCTTC.

This chain joins TRBV18 and TRBJ2-2; 8 bases map to TRBD2. CDR3 size: 19 residues. Germline trimming cut 2 bases from V and 1 base from J; bases unmatched to any gene: 12. Germline V gene lookup returns CDR1 KGHSH and CDR2 LQKENI. The chain's CDR3 is CASSPRPLAGEQNTGELFF. The CDR3 DNA sequence: TGTGCCAGCTCACCAAGGCCGCTAGCGGGTGAGCAGAACACCGGGGAGCTGTTTTTT.

This chain joins TRBV19 and TRBJ2-7; 9 bases match TRBD1. This CDR3 contains 21 residues. Germline lookup yields CDR1 LNHDA and CDR2 SQIVND (reference sequence). Trimming took 3 bases from V and 3 from J; bases not matched to a gene: 24. DNA for the CDR3: TGTGCCAGTAGTATCTCGCCCGGAAGGAGGACAGGGACAGGGACTCACTACGAGCAGTACTTC. It yields the protein CASSISPGRRTGTGTHYEQYF.

The gene calls are TRBV2 and TRBJ1-1; tentatively, D is TRBD1 (5 bases). The CDR3 consists of 14 residues. CDR1 SNHLY and CDR2 FYNNEI come from the germline V gene. V was shortened by 6 bases and J by 4 bases, with 15 bases between the two germline ends. The CDR3 protein is CASRPSPGGTEAFF. The CDR3 DNA is TGTGCCAGCAGGCCGTCTCCGGGGGGCACTGAAGCTTTCTTT.